The entry below gives a single TCR beta chain sequence along with its context. No antigen is known for it. Base quality data are lacking; no much larger clone is found one base away. The data were obtained in a study of blood T cell repertoires in COVID-19 (TCRdb year 2020). As for the study more broadly: Samples from collaborators originated in the United States, Italy and Spain and spanned both the acute and convalescent phases of COVID-19. The material from the prospective study consisted of cDNA or gDNA derived from T cells, B-cell-depleted T cells, or PBMCs. Subjects who had been exposed to COVID-19, were actively infected with it, or had recovered from it provided the deeply sampled blood TCRbeta repertoires that made up the dataset. A freely available public database, intended as a resource for researchers studying the immune response to SARS-CoV-2, is where the repertoires were released. Samples were obtained from the ongoing ImmuneRACE study (first 160 participants) and from 1,000 to 1,500 subjects provided by 6 global collaborators. The sample metadata nearly always contained a de-identified subject ID, COVID-19 status, age in years and sex. HLA class I and class II types, where available, came from metadata supplied by the sample provider rather than from assay-based typing.

A distance of 14 bases separates the germline ends of V and J, which lose 6 bases and 3 bases respectively. CDR1 SNHLY and CDR2 FYNNEI are derived from the germline V gene. Counted from cysteine to phenylalanine, this CDR3 has 15 amino acids. Only the CDR3 portion is preserved as DNA: 45 bases, with reading frame beginning at the first base. TCRbeta CDR3 regions were amplified from genomic DNA by means of the immunoSEQ Assay, a bias-controlled multiplex PCR. The authors processed their data as follows. Nucleated cell counts per sample were estimated from amplification of reference gene primers within the assay. To quantify the absolute abundance of each unique TCRbeta CDR3 rearrangement, sequence reads were collapsed and filtered. For each sample, productive Simpson clonality was calculated as the square root of Simpson's diversity index across productive rearrangements. In TCRdb, the immuneACCESS table is reduced to in-frame sequences with V and J assigned. These tables do not hold every clone; where another copy was compared, an unresolved V gene accounts for under half, and the others remain unexplained. From that table come the V and J calls and clone size; the DNA was used to work out D and trimming. This sample gives a few hundred thousand clones in total; roughly nine tenths of them show up just once. 0.95% to 1.5% of the sample goes to the ten largest clones.

Enrolling through a virtual design, the prospective study's participants ranged in age from about 18 to 89 years and lived across 24 United States geographic areas. In the prospective study, cohorts were assigned on the basis of participant-reported clinical history obtained from a screening survey and a study questionnaire. In the prospective study, whole blood, serum and a nasopharyngeal or oropharyngeal swab were collected from each participant by mobile phlebotomists. Additional blood draws and questionnaires over an approximately two-month period could optionally be provided by prospective study participants. Prospective study blood samples were shipped either frozen or at room temperature before DNA extraction. On the study overall, not on this receptor specifically: How much clinical and demographic metadata was included differed by source and by participant, and the metadata was provided uncurated.

Source material: PBMCs or T cells enriched from blood (not recorded which). The TCR sequence derives from a human donor in a cohort exposed to, infected with or recovered from COVID-19 (not recorded which). The donor label of this sample is uncertain. The sequence joins TRBV2 to TRBJ1-4; tentative D gene TRBD1, with 5 bases matching. The sequenced DNA is TGTGCCAGCAGGATTTCAGGGATACCTAATGAAAAACTGTTTTTT. This codes for CASRISGIPNEKLFF.